Below are 26 T cell receptor beta chains sequenced from a single sample in a study of Ad26.COV2.S vaccination and SARS-CoV-2 variants. The protocol was immunoSEQ multiplex PCR, while the TCRdb copy is restricted to in-frame clones and leaves out a portion. This table holds 350,000 to 450,000 clones, about 92% found once. Documented treatment: 15 to 20 received Ad26.COV2.S at low or high dose, single or two shots; a few received placebo; per-sample allocation not given. The study sampled participants on day 63 after the first vaccine or placebo injection. The source material was peripheral blood, sampled in a trial of Ad26.COV2.S vaccine versus placebo. These receptors were collected from a person aged 18-65 years who received the Ad26.COV2.S COVID-19 vaccine or a placebo.

Only one count was recorded for this clone. The gene calls are TRBV28 and TRBJ2-2, with D unresolved. V lost 1 base and J 3 bases, leaving 15 bases between the germline ends. The CDR3 is 17 amino acids. Per the germline V gene, CDR1 is MDHEN and CDR2 is SYDVKM. The CDR3, as DNA: TGTGCCAGCAGTTTATATACCCCCGAGGCAGACACCGGGGAGCTGTTTTTT. Translated: CASSLYTPEADTGELFF. Combining the CDR3 with reference TRBV28 and TRBJ2-2 gives the whole variable domain DVKVTQSSRYLVKRTGEKVFLECVQDMDHENMFWYRQDPGLGLRLIYFSYDVKMKEKGDIPEGYSVSREKKERFSLILESASTNQTSMYLCASSLYTPEADTGELFFGEGSRLTVL.

This chain uses TRBV7-9 with TRBJ1-2, with TRBD1 identical over 8 bases. With 6 bases clipped from V and 6 bases from J, the junction kept 15 bases outside the gene matches. Germline V gives CDR1 SEHNR, CDR2 FQNEAQ (reference sequence). There are 16 residues in the CDR3. The CDR3 sequence is CASRPDRDPKADGYTF. The CDR3 DNA is TGTGCCAGCAGGCCGGACAGGGACCCGAAGGCAGATGGCTACACCTTC.

This chain connects TRBV28 to TRBJ2-7; D tentatively fits TRBD1 or TRBD2 (5 bases each). CDR3 length: 13 residues. V dropped 3 bases and J dropped 2 bases, with 8 bases sitting between them. CDR1 is MDHEN, CDR2 SYDVKM, per germline. The CDR3 nucleotides read TGTGCCAGCAGTTTTTTGGGGGCCTACGAGCAGTACTTC. Translation gives CASSFLGAYEQYF.

This rearrangement joins TRBV9 to TRBJ1-5; TRBD1 is a possible D gene (6 bases). The CDR3 spans 16 residues. Germline-derived CDR1 and CDR2 are SGDLS and YYNGEE. V lost 4 bases and J lost 3, with 17 bases in between. CDR3 amino acids: CASSPTDSSNNQPQHF. CDR3 coding DNA: TGTGCCAGCAGCCCCACGGACAGTTCGAACAATCAGCCCCAGCATTTT.

This CDR3 reads CASNYRETYNEQFF. The CDR3 nucleotides read TGTGCCAGTAATTACAGGGAAACCTACAATGAGCAGTTCTTC. The rearrangement joins TRBV6-1 to TRBJ2-1, with D perhaps matching TRBD1 (6 bases). Between the trimmed V and J ends, which lost 9 bases and 2 bases, there was a span of 14 bases. This CDR3 has 14 amino acids. Germline loops: CDR1 MNHNS, CDR2 SASEGT.

V gene TRBV12-2 combines with J gene TRBJ1-1. TRBV12-2 is listed as a pseudogene. CDR3 length: 14 amino acids. The DNA of the CDR3 is TGTGCAAGTCGCTTAGTTAGTGGGAACACTGAAGCTTTCTTT. This sequence encodes CASRLVSGNTEAFF.

The rearrangement uses TRBV4-1 and TRBJ2-1; no clear D gene. V was clipped by 1 base and J by 1 base, with 17 bases between them. CDR3 size: 18 residues. Germline-derived CDR1 and CDR2 are MGHRA and YSYEKL. The CDR3 DNA follows: TGCGCCAGCAGCCAAGGGTCTCCCTTATTAACTTCCTACAATGAGCAGTTCTTC. Residues: CASSQGSPLLTSYNEQFF.

This chain uses TRBV6-2 or TRBV6-3 with TRBJ2-3; the D is unclear. The V gene lost 6 bases and the J gene lost 0 bases, with 1 base spanning the gap. CDR3 length equals 11 residues. Germline V gene sequence: CDR1 MNHEY, CDR2 SVGEGT. The CDR3 is CASSSTDTQYF. The CDR3 region has the DNA TGTGCCAGCAGCAGCACAGATACGCAGTATTTT.

The J gene is TRBJ1-1, the V gene TRBV15; the match to TRBD1 covers 11 bases. Germline CDR1 LNHNV, CDR2 YYDKDF (reference sequence). The CDR3 has 15 amino acids. The V gene end was trimmed by 3 bases and the J gene end by 8 bases; junction bases not matched to a gene: 8. The CDR3 nucleotides read TGTGCCACCAGCAGTCCCCGGGACAGGGGGACGGAAGCTTTCTTT. Amino acids: CATSSPRDRGTEAFF.

The chain joins TRBV9 to TRBJ2-5; the match to TRBD2 covers 8 bases. CDR3 length: 16 amino acids. Trimming removed 0 bases from V and 3 bases from J; junction bases left unmatched: 7. Germline-derived CDR1 and CDR2 are SGDLS and YYNGEE. CDR3 in amino acids: CASSVGLAGGEETQYF. Written as DNA, the CDR3 is TGTGCCAGCAGCGTAGGTCTAGCGGGTGGGGAAGAGACCCAGTACTTC.

The gene calls are TRBV30 and TRBJ2-1; D uncertain. Germline V gives CDR1 GTSNPN, CDR2 SVGIG (reference sequence). Trimming took 3 bases from V and 0 from J, leaving 6 bases between them. The CDR3 has 13 residues. The DNA for the CDR3 is TGTGCCTGGAGCCGGAGCTCCTACAATGAGCAGTTCTTC. As protein: CAWSRSSYNEQFF.

The chain recombines TRBV28 with TRBJ2-2; D perhaps matches TRBD2 (6 bases). The CDR3 is 18 amino acids. Germline V lookup: CDR1 MDHEN, CDR2 SYDVKM. The germline V and J ends were trimmed by 6 bases and 1 base, with 21 bases remaining between them. The CDR3 coding sequence is TGTGCCAGCAGCCACCAAAAGGGTGGGACTTTGAACACCGGGGAGCTGTTTTTT. Translated: CASSHQKGGTLNTGELFF.

This rearrangement joins TRBV5-8 to TRBJ1-2, with D hard to call. The CDR3 totals 14 residues. V was cut by 0 bases and J by 6 bases, with 12 bases left in between. The germline V gene encodes CDR1 SGHTS and CDR2 YDEGEE. The CDR3 here is CASSLAYQGHGYTF. The CDR3, as DNA: TGTGCCAGCAGCTTGGCGTACCAAGGACATGGCTACACCTTC.

The J gene is TRBJ1-1, the V gene TRBV3-1 (or the pseudogene TRBV3-2); D is unclear. V shed 0 bases and J shed 4 bases, with 6 bases lying between them. Germline V gene sequence: CDR1 LGHDT, CDR2 YNNKEL (reference sequence). This CDR3 spans 13 amino acids. CDR3 loop: CASSQERGTEAFF. The DNA of the CDR3 is TGTGCCAGCAGCCAAGAGCGGGGCACTGAAGCTTTCTTT.

This clone was recorded a few times. At one end, the junction sequence differs from germline, possibly due to a read error. J is TRBJ1-5 and V is TRBV19; tentatively, D is TRBD1 (5 bases). The germline V gene encodes CDR1 LNHDA and CDR2 SQIVND (reference sequence). The CDR3 has 13 amino acids. The CDR3 bases are TGTGCCAGTAGCTCTGGGGCCAATCGGCCCCAGCATTTT. Its protein is CASSSGANRPQHF.

On this clone itself: Other DNA sequences from this sample encode an identical CDR3 as well. V usage is TRBV7-2 and J usage is TRBJ2-1; weak D call: TRBD2 (6 bases). CDR1 is SGHTA, CDR2 FQGNSA, per germline. The CDR3 runs to 15 residues. V was trimmed by 2 bases and J by 4 bases, leaving 12 bases between them. The CDR3 sequence is CASSLTSGTYNEQFF. The CDR3 DNA is TGTGCCAGCAGCTTAACATCGGGGACTTACAATGAGCAGTTCTTC. Based on the CDR3 plus reference TRBV7-2 and TRBJ2-1, the full variable domain is GAGVSQSPSNKVTEKGKDVELRCDPISGHTALYWYRQSLGQGLEFLIYFQGNSAPDKSGLPSDRFSAERTGGSVSTLTIQRTQQEDSAVYLCASSLTSGTYNEQFFGPGTRLTVL.

This chain connects TRBV13 to TRBJ1-2; D unresolved. V lost 5 bases to trimming and J lost 8 bases, with 15 bases between them. The CDR3 extends over 13 amino acids. Germline assignment: CDR1 PRHDT and CDR2 FYEKMQ (reference sequence). CDR3 amino acids: CASSPGPLEGYTF. The CDR3 bases are TGTGCCAGCAGCCCGGGCCCGTTGGAGGGCTACACCTTC.

The chain has TRBV7-8 and TRBJ2-5, with TRBD2 as a possible D gene (7 bases). There are 15 residues in the CDR3. The germline CDR1 and CDR2 sequences are SGHVS and FQNEAQ. The germline V and J ends were trimmed by 1 base and 2 bases, with 11 bases remaining between them. The CDR3 DNA reads TGTGCCAGCAGCTTAGGGGGGGGGCCTCAAGAGACCCAGTACTTC. Its translation: CASSLGGGPQETQYF. Using reference TRBV7-8 and TRBJ2-5 for the parts outside the CDR3, the full variable domain is GAGVSQSPRYKVAKRGQDVALRCDPISGHVSLFWYQQALGQGPEFLTYFQNEAQLDKSGLPSDRFFAERPEGSVSTLKIQRTQQEDSAVYLCASSLGGGPQETQYFGPGTRLLVL.

This clone was recorded a few times. The rearrangement links TRBV5-6 to TRBJ1-6, with D possibly being TRBD1 (5 bases). The V end was cut by 3 bases, the J end by 7 bases, with 14 bases between. This CDR3 spans 15 amino acids. Germline V gene data show CDR1 as SGHDT and CDR2 as YYEEEE. The CDR3 sequence: CASSSGGRQNSPLHF. The CDR3 DNA reads as TGTGCCAGCAGCTCGGGGGGACGACAGAATTCACCCCTCCACTTT.

V usage is TRBV6-5 and J usage is TRBJ2-1, with 10 bases fitting TRBD2. The CDR3 spans 16 residues. In germline, CDR1 is MNHEY, CDR2 SVGAGI. Trimming cost V 0 bases and J 7 bases; bases outside gene matches: 6. The CDR3 DNA sequence: TGTGCCAGCAGTTACTCAGCTAGCGGGGGTTTAAATGAGCAGTTCTTC. It yields the protein CASSYSASGGLNEQFF.

This sequence joins TRBV7-2 and TRBJ1-2, with TRBD1 as a possible D gene (6 bases). This CDR3 spans 15 amino acids. Germline V CDR1 and CDR2: SGHTA, FQGNSA. The ends were cut back, 5 bases at V and 2 bases at J, with 15 bases in the middle. This CDR3 is CASSAPPTGNYGYTF. The CDR3 nucleotides are TGTGCCAGCAGCGCCCCTCCCACAGGGAACTATGGCTACACCTTC.

The chain uses TRBV6-5 and TRBJ1-1, with D possibly matching TRBD1 (5 bases). The CDR3 has 11 amino acids. V shed 7 bases and J shed 4 bases, with 7 bases lying between them. Germline lookup yields CDR1 MNHEY and CDR2 SVGAGI. In DNA form, the CDR3 reads TGTGCCAGCATCAGGGTCACTGAAGCTTTCTTT. It yields the protein CASIRVTEAFF.

V is TRBV18 and J is TRBJ1-4; D uncertain. In germline, CDR1 is KGHSH, CDR2 LQKENI. V was shortened by 3 bases and J by 8 bases, with 10 bases between the two germline ends. The length of the CDR3 is 13 residues. The CDR3 sequence: CASSPETREKLFF. CDR3 bases: TGTGCCAGCTCACCTGAAACACGAGAAAAACTGTTTTTT.

The chain links TRBV7-9 to TRBJ2-7; perhaps TRBD2 as D (5 bases). From germline, CDR1 is SEHNR and CDR2 FQNEAQ (reference sequence). The ends were cut back, 2 bases at V and 4 bases at J, with 12 bases in the middle. This CDR3 spans 14 amino acids. The CDR3 sequence is CASSLTAAPYEQYF. As DNA, the CDR3 is TGTGCCAGCAGCTTAACAGCGGCCCCTTACGAGCAGTACTTC.

The V call is TRBV7-8, the J call TRBJ2-7; D is ambiguous. V lost 1 base and J lost 7, with 8 bases in between. CDR1 and CDR2 (germline): SGHVS, FQNEAQ. This CDR3 is 12 amino acids long. In DNA, the CDR3 is TGTGCCAGCAGCTTAGTCGGATTGGAGCAGTACTTC. Translation: CASSLVGLEQYF.

The rearrangement joins TRBV10-3 to TRBJ2-7; D might be TRBD1 (5 bases). Germline V CDR1 and CDR2: ENHRY, SYGVKD. This CDR3 is 13 amino acids long. Trimming removed 3 bases from V and 1 base from J, with 7 bases in between. The chain's CDR3 is CAISDRESYEQYF. In DNA, the CDR3 is TGTGCCATCAGTGACAGGGAATCCTACGAGCAGTACTTC.